The 31 T cell receptor beta chains below were found in one sample sequenced in a study of T cell responses to AZD1222 COVID-19 vaccine. The table came from immunoSEQ multiplex PCR; TCRdb's copy has only in-frame clones and leaves some out. This table holds some 200,000 clones, over 85% found once. The sample consisted of peripheral blood, taken 28 days after the second dose of the MenACWY control vaccine. These receptor sequences come from an adult who received the MenACWY meningococcal vaccine as a control.

This chain joins TRBV14 and TRBJ1-1, with D unresolved. This CDR3 is 13 amino acids long. Germline V gives CDR1 SGHDN, CDR2 FVKESK. V was cut by 4 bases and J by 3 bases, with 9 bases left in between. CDR3 amino acids: CASSPGGYTEAFF. CDR3 bases: TGTGCCAGCAGCCCGGGAGGGTACACTGAAGCTTTCTTT.

The rearrangement uses TRBV14 and TRBJ1-1, with a tentative D call TRBD1 (5 bases). CDR1 and CDR2 (germline): SGHDN, FVKESK. The germline V and J ends were trimmed by 4 bases and 8 bases, with 11 bases remaining between them. CDR3 length: 12 residues. In nucleotides, the CDR3 is TGTGCCAGCAGCCTGGAGGGGCTGGAAGCTTTCTTT. It translates to CASSLEGLEAFF.

This clone occurred once. The V call is TRBV30, the J call TRBJ2-7; 8 nucleotides agree with TRBD1. With V trimmed by 5 bases and J by 4 bases, 4 bases remained unmatched. Germline CDR1 and CDR2: GTSNPN and SVGIG (reference sequence). The CDR3 is 12 amino acids. DNA of the CDR3: TGTGCCTGGGGGACAGGTATATACGAGCAGTACTTC. The encoded protein is CAWGTGIYEQYF.

The rearrangement joins TRBV7-3 to TRBJ1-1; maybe TRBD1 (5 bases). Germline loops: CDR1 SGHTA, CDR2 FQGTGA. The germline V and J ends were trimmed by 2 bases and 1 base, with 8 bases remaining between them. The CDR3 loop spans 14 amino acids. CDR3 bases: TGTGCCAGCAGCTTATCCACAGGGAACACTGAAGCTTTCTTT. Its protein is CASSLSTGNTEAFF.

J is TRBJ1-5 and V is TRBV4-2; tentatively, D is TRBD1 (6 bases). The CDR3 has 17 residues. Per the germline V gene, CDR1 is LGHNA and CDR2 is YNFKEQ. V gave up 0 bases and J gave up 6 bases, with 18 bases separating them. CDR3 coding DNA: TGTGCCAGCAGCCAAGACCCTAGGGGGGGGGCTACTCAGCCCCAGCATTTT. Its protein product is CASSQDPRGGATQPQHF.

The rearrangement uses TRBV28 and TRBJ1-1; D might be TRBD1 (6 bases). The CDR3 sequence is 15 residues long. Germline CDR1 and CDR2: MDHEN and SYDVKM. Trimming left V 3 bases short and J 5 bases short, with 16 bases between. CDR3 in amino acids: CASSFLGGPGTEAFF. The CDR3 DNA follows: TGTGCCAGCAGTTTTTTGGGGGGCCCAGGGACTGAAGCTTTCTTT.

The chain joins TRBV24-1 to TRBJ2-7; maybe TRBD1 (6 bases). CDR1 KGHDR and CDR2 SFDVKD come from the germline V gene. This CDR3 is 12 amino acids long. V lost 5 bases and J lost 5, with 9 bases in between. The CDR3 region has the DNA TGTGCCACCAGTGCCACAGGGCACGAGCAGTACTTC. This gives the protein CATSATGHEQYF.

The CDR3 region has the DNA TGTGCCACCAGTGATTTCCGTCTGAACACTGAAGCTTTCTTT. Its translation: CATSDFRLNTEAFF. The chain employs TRBV24-1 and TRBJ1-1; no firm D call. The CDR3 contains 14 residues. The V end was cut by 1 base, the J end by 0 bases, with 5 bases between. Germline V lookup: CDR1 KGHDR, CDR2 SFDVKD.

V is TRBV14 and J is TRBJ2-1; D may match TRBD1 or TRBD2 (7 bases each). This CDR3 has 15 residues. Trimming took off 0 bases at V and 5 bases at J, with 11 bases between the two ends. The V gene's germline CDR1 is SGHDN and CDR2 FVKESK. The DNA for the CDR3 is TGTGCCAGCAGCCAAGACAGGGGGGGAAACAATGAGCAGTTCTTC. Protein product: CASSQDRGGNNEQFF.

The chain has TRBV7-3 and TRBJ2-1, with 10 nucleotides matching TRBD2. J was trimmed by 1 base and V by 3 bases; bases with no gene match: 6. Germline CDR1 SGHTA, CDR2 FQGTGA. The CDR3 totals 17 residues. The DNA of the CDR3 is TGTGCCAGCAGCTTGGCCCGGACTAGCGGTTCCTACAATGAGCAGTTCTTC. This encodes CASSLARTSGSYNEQFF.

This rearrangement joins TRBV25-1 to TRBJ2-7, with D uncertain. The germline V gene encodes CDR1 MGHDK and CDR2 SYGVNS. This CDR3 has 12 residues. The germline V and J ends were trimmed by 5 bases and 5 bases, with 10 bases remaining between them. CDR3 region: CASSRLPNEQYF. Written as DNA, the CDR3 is TGTGCCAGCAGTCGACTCCCAAACGAGCAGTACTTC.

This chain links TRBV30 with TRBJ1-5; 7 nucleotides align to TRBD1. The CDR3 loop spans 14 amino acids. After removal of 8 bases from V and 6 bases from J, the junction contained 13 bases not matched to a gene. Germline V gene lookup returns CDR1 GTSNPN and CDR2 SVGIG (reference sequence). Here the CDR3 reads CAAEQGRGGQPQHF. The CDR3 DNA is TGTGCCGCTGAACAGGGGCGTGGAGGTCAGCCCCAGCATTTT.

In this sample, this clone turned up once. The chain is built from TRBV6-4 and TRBJ2-1; TRBD2 aligns across 8 bases. The CDR3 is 13 amino acids. Germline CDR1 reads MRHNA; CDR2 reads SNTAGT. Losses at the gene ends were 4 bases for V and 11 bases for J; bases not matched to a gene: 7. CDR3 sequence: CASSAGGGTKQFF. DNA for the CDR3: TGTGCCAGCAGTGCGGGCGGGGGGACGAAGCAGTTCTTC.

This chain links TRBV27 with TRBJ1-3; D remains ambiguous. Between the trimmed V and J ends, which lost 5 bases and 0 bases, there was a span of 14 bases. CDR1 MNHEY and CDR2 SMNVEV come from the germline V gene (reference sequence). This CDR3 region has 16 residues. CDR3 DNA: TGTGCCAGCAGTCCCTCAGGCGGGGTCTCTGGAAACACCATATATTTT. Amino acids: CASSPSGGVSGNTIYF.

The rearrangement uses TRBV27 and TRBJ2-1; 8 nucleotides line up with TRBD2. V lost 7 bases and J lost 0; bases outside the gene matches: 11. Per the germline V gene, CDR1 is MNHEY and CDR2 is SMNVEV (reference sequence). This CDR3 comprises 17 residues. The CDR3 DNA reads TGTGCCAGCAACCCTAGCGGGCGGATCCGCTCCTACAATGAGCAGTTCTTC. Its protein is CASNPSGRIRSYNEQFF.

J is TRBJ2-5 and V is TRBV12-3 or TRBV12-4, with D uncertain. The CDR3 loop spans 12 amino acids. The V gene lost 3 bases and the J gene lost 3 bases, with 5 bases spanning the gap. CDR3 protein: CASSFVEETQYF. DNA for the CDR3: TGTGCCAGCAGTTTTGTAGAAGAGACCCAGTACTTC.

On this clone itself: Its ends do not fully match the called genes, so a read error is possible. Other DNA variants within this sample encode the same CDR3. The chain recombines TRBV7-9 with TRBJ2-1; TRBD2 matches 7 bases. Germline-derived CDR1 and CDR2 are SEHNR and FQNEAQ (reference sequence). This CDR3 is 12 amino acids long. The chain's CDR3 is CASSLADNEQFF. The DNA of the CDR3 is TGTGCCAGCAGCCTAGCGGACAATGAGCAGTTCTTC.

CDR3 residues: CASTRGQMNQPQHF. The DNA for the CDR3 is TGTGCCAGCACTAGAGGACAGATGAATCAGCCCCAGCATTTT. This chain links TRBV6-5 with TRBJ1-5; TRBD1 is a possible D gene (6 bases). Germline V gene lookup returns CDR1 MNHEY and CDR2 SVGAGI. V was shortened by 7 bases and J by 4 bases, with 14 bases between the two germline ends. There are 14 residues in the CDR3.

The chain uses TRBV6-5 and TRBJ1-4; D is undetermined. Germline V gene lookup returns CDR1 MNHEY and CDR2 SVGAGI. The CDR3 has 15 residues. V was pared by 4 bases and J by 0 bases, with 9 bases between. The CDR3 spells CASSFSSATNEKLFF. The CDR3 nucleotides are TGTGCCAGCAGTTTCTCGTCTGCAACTAATGAAAAACTGTTTTTT.

CDR3 nucleotides: TGTGCCAGTAGTATAGATCGGTGGCGGGGGTTGCGGAACACTGAAGCTTTCTTT. This translates into CASSIDRWRGLRNTEAFF. The chain carries TRBV19 and TRBJ1-1; weak D call: TRBD1 (5 bases). V was trimmed by 0 bases and J by 1 base, leaving 18 bases between them. There are 18 residues in the CDR3. The germline V gene encodes CDR1 LNHDA and CDR2 SQIVND (reference sequence).

This chain joins TRBV19 and TRBJ2-7, with D possibly TRBD2 on 6 matching bases. The germline gives CDR1 LNHDA, CDR2 SQIVND (reference sequence). The length of the CDR3 is 15 residues. Trimming stripped 6 bases from V and 2 bases from J, with 17 bases between. In DNA, the CDR3 is TGTGCCAGTAGGTGGGCGGGGCAGTCAGCCTACGAGCAGTACTTC. Protein: CASRWAGQSAYEQYF.

The sample holds a few counts of this clone. The V and J genes are TRBV20-1 and TRBJ2-7; 16 bases agree with TRBD2. The germline V gene has CDR1 DFQATT and CDR2 SNEGSKA (reference sequence). With V trimmed by 3 bases and J by 2 bases, 7 bases remained unmatched. The CDR3 consists of 17 residues. CDR3: CSASLGLAGGGTYEQYF. Written as DNA, the CDR3 is TGCAGTGCTAGTCTGGGACTAGCGGGAGGGGGCACCTACGAGCAGTACTTC.

The rearrangement uses TRBV6-2 or TRBV6-3 and TRBJ2-5; D uncertain. Germline V gene data show CDR1 as MNHEY and CDR2 as SVGEGT. This CDR3 region has 13 residues. Trimming removed 5 bases at V and 5 bases at J, with 12 bases between. CDR3 DNA sequence: TGTGCCAGCAGTCTCACTCAAAGGGAGACCCAGTACTTC. This encodes CASSLTQRETQYF.

The chain recombines TRBV9 with TRBJ1-6; 8 bases match TRBD1. This CDR3 spans 15 amino acids. Per germline, CDR1 SGDLS and CDR2 YYNGEE. The V segment lost 5 bases and the J segment 9 bases; nucleotides outside the gene matches: 10. The DNA for the CDR3 is TGTGCCAGCAGACAGTCAGGGGGCAGTGGTTCACCCCTCCACTTT. It codes for CASRQSGGSGSPLHF.

J is TRBJ2-1 and V is TRBV15; the match to TRBD2 covers 8 bases. The germline CDR1 and CDR2 sequences are LNHNV and YYDKDF (reference sequence). This CDR3 is built from 17 residues. The trim removed 5 bases at V and 9 bases at J, leaving 18 bases unmatched. In DNA, the CDR3 is TGTGCCACCAGCTCCCGTGAAGCGGGAGTGACGGTCGGTGAGCAGTTCTTC. It is translated as CATSSREAGVTVGEQFF.

The CDR3 reads CASKGEALANYGYTF. The CDR3 nucleotides are TGTGCCAGTAAAGGGGAGGCTCTAGCTAACTATGGCTACACCTTC. This rearrangement joins TRBV19 to TRBJ1-2; tentatively, D is TRBD1 (5 bases). Germline V lookup: CDR1 LNHDA, CDR2 SQIVND (reference sequence). V dropped 7 bases and J dropped 0 bases, with 15 bases sitting between them. This CDR3 contains 15 residues. The variable domain in full, with the rest retrieved from reference TRBV19 and TRBJ1-2, is DGGITQSPKYLFRKEGQNVTLSCEQNLNHDAMYWYRQDPGQGLRLIYYSQIVNDFQKGDIAEGYSVSREKKESFPLTVTSAQKNPTAFYLCASKGEALANYGYTFGSGTRLTVV.

The chain uses TRBV5-1 and TRBJ2-5, with unresolved D. Between the trimmed V and J ends, which lost 1 base and 0 bases, there was a span of 10 bases. The length of the CDR3 is 15 residues. Germline V CDR1 and CDR2: SGHRS, YFSETQ. The chain's CDR3 is CASSLFTAYQETQYF. CDR3 DNA sequence: TGCGCCAGCAGCTTGTTTACAGCGTACCAAGAGACCCAGTACTTC.

The genes are TRBV29-1 and TRBJ1-1; tentatively, D is TRBD1 (5 bases). The V and J ends lost 5 bases and 5 bases respectively, with 15 bases between them. Germline V gene lookup returns CDR1 SQVTM and CDR2 ANQGSEA. CDR3 length equals 13 residues. CDR3 nucleotide sequence: TGCAGCGTTCCAGGACGGGGGGGGACTGAAGCTTTCTTT. This codes for CSVPGRGGTEAFF.

This chain connects TRBV9 to TRBJ1-2; 8 bases line up with TRBD1. Trimming took 3 bases from V and 1 from J; bases not matched to a gene: 2. Germline values: CDR1 SGDLS, CDR2 YYNGEE. The CDR3 is 14 amino acids. CDR3 residues: CASSGRGRNYGYTF. DNA for the CDR3: TGTGCCAGCAGCGGCAGGGGGCGTAACTATGGCTACACCTTC.

V gene TRBV4-1 combines with J gene TRBJ1-6; D may be TRBD1 (5 bases). The CDR3 contains 16 residues. Trimming removed 4 bases at V and 4 bases at J, with 14 bases between. The germline gives CDR1 MGHRA, CDR2 YSYEKL. The CDR3 sequence: CASSRAGTAYNSPLHF. Written as DNA, the CDR3 is TGCGCCAGCAGCCGGGCCGGGACTGCTTATAATTCACCCCTCCACTTT.

The chain couples TRBV2 to TRBJ2-7; possibly TRBD2 for D (6 bases). This CDR3 spans 13 amino acids. In germline, CDR1 is SNHLY, CDR2 FYNNEI. The CDR3 nucleotides are TGTGCGCGCCGCGGGACTGGCTCCTACGAGCAGTACTTC. This encodes CARRGTGSYEQYF. Full variable domain (outside the CDR3, taken from reference TRBV2 and TRBJ2-7): EPEVTQTPSHQVTQMGQEVILRCVPISNHLYFYWYRQILGQKVEFLVSFYNNEISEKSEIFDDQFSVERPDGSNFTLKIRSTKLEDSAMYFCARRGTGSYEQYFGPGTRLTVT.